The 29 T cell receptor beta chains listed next were all sequenced from one sample in a study of blood T cell repertoires in COVID-19. Profiling relied on immunoSEQ multiplex PCR, and the TCRdb table lists in-frame clones only, not all of them. The sample lists 140,000 to 150,000 clones; roughly four fifths were seen once. The material sequenced was PBMCs or T cells enriched from blood (not recorded which). All receptors derive from a woman in her fifties or sixties with acute COVID-19.

The V gene is TRBV5-5, the J gene TRBJ2-2; possible D gene TRBD1, 5 bases. CDR3 size: 15 residues. In germline, CDR1 is SGHKS, CDR2 YYEKEE (reference sequence). V dropped 2 bases and J dropped 4 bases, with 12 bases sitting between them. As DNA, the CDR3 is TGTGCCAGCAGCTTAGGGGATCCCTCCACCGGGGAGCTGTTTTTT. Amino acid sequence: CASSLGDPSTGELFF.

The V gene is TRBV10-3, the J gene TRBJ2-7; the match to TRBD2 covers 13 bases. The V and J ends lost 5 bases and 3 bases, in that order; junction bases with no gene match: 1. The germline gives CDR1 ENHRY, CDR2 SYGVKD. The CDR3 runs to 14 residues. The CDR3 sequence is CAISRTSGSYEQYF. The CDR3 nucleotides read TGTGCCATCAGTCGGACTAGCGGGAGCTACGAGCAGTACTTC.

The chain recombines TRBV6-2 or TRBV6-3 with TRBJ2-7; 12 bases agree with TRBD2. The CDR3 totals 15 residues. Per the germline V gene, CDR1 is MNHEY and CDR2 is SVGEGT. The V and J ends lost 3 bases and 6 bases, in that order; junction bases with no gene match: 6. CDR3 sequence (DNA): TGTGCCAGCAGTTATGGACTAGCGGGACGGAGCGAGCAGTACTTC. Amino acids: CASSYGLAGRSEQYF.

This chain joins TRBV6-4 and TRBJ2-2, with 7 nucleotides matching TRBD2. The CDR3 contains 16 residues. The V segment lost 5 bases and the J segment 4 bases; nucleotides outside the gene matches: 10. Germline V lookup: CDR1 MRHNA, CDR2 SNTAGT. The CDR3 DNA reads TGTGCCAGCAGTCCCGGGGGGAGCAGGAGCACCGGGGAGCTGTTTTTT. This sequence encodes CASSPGGSRSTGELFF.

A single count supports this clone. The chain uses TRBV4-3 and TRBJ2-7; D unresolved. CDR3 length: 14 amino acids. V lost 4 bases, J lost 0 bases, and 10 bases lay in between. The germline gives CDR1 LGHNA, CDR2 YSLEER. This CDR3 is CASSPRPGSYEQYF. In DNA form, the CDR3 reads TGCGCCAGCAGCCCCCGGCCGGGCTCCTACGAGCAGTACTTC.

A single count supports this clone. The junction departs from the called germline gene at one end, perhaps through a read error. J is TRBJ1-2 and V is TRBV5-1, with 8 nucleotides matching TRBD1. This CDR3 has 15 amino acids. The germline gives CDR1 SGHRS, CDR2 YFSETQ. CDR3 bases: TGCGCCAGCAGCGACCGACAGGGGTTCGAATATGTCTACACCTTC. It specifies CASSDRQGFEYVYTF.

The genes are TRBV2 and TRBJ2-5; 8 nucleotides align to TRBD1. CDR1 is SNHLY and CDR2 is FYNNEI in the germline V gene. V shed 7 bases, J shed 1 base, and the junction held 8 bases outside the gene matches. The CDR3 has 15 residues. The CDR3 DNA sequence: TGTGCCAGCACTCAGGGGGCTGGGGGCCAAGAGACCCAGTACTTC. This encodes CASTQGAGGQETQYF.

This clone showed up many times. V usage is TRBV19 and J usage is TRBJ1-2, with D hard to call. The V gene lost 4 bases and the J gene lost 2 bases, with 8 bases spanning the gap. The CDR3 extends over 13 amino acids. Per the germline V gene, CDR1 is LNHDA and CDR2 is SQIVND (reference sequence). CDR3 in DNA: TGTGCCAGTAGTACCCGGGAGAACTATGGCTACACCTTC. It encodes CASSTRENYGYTF.

This chain uses TRBV3-1 (or the pseudogene TRBV3-2) with TRBJ1-2; D is undetermined. Per the germline V gene, CDR1 is LGHDT and CDR2 is YNNKEL (reference sequence). Deletions cut 4 bases from V and 2 bases from J, with 20 bases between. The CDR3 is 17 residues long. CDR3 protein: CASSPLVGKRFNYGYTF. CDR3 bases: TGTGCCAGCAGCCCCCTGGTGGGGAAGCGGTTCAACTATGGCTACACCTTC.

This chain uses TRBV5-1 with TRBJ2-2; 10 nucleotides line up with TRBD1. The CDR3 has 15 amino acids. Germline V lookup: CDR1 SGHRS, CDR2 YFSETQ. Losses at the gene ends were 4 bases for V and 3 bases for J; bases not matched to a gene: 3. The CDR3 loop reads CASSPGTGDTGELFF. CDR3 coding DNA: TGCGCCAGCAGCCCCGGGACAGGGGACACCGGGGAGCTGTTTTTT.

In DNA form, the CDR3 reads TGTGCCTGGAGTGTTGGTCAGGCCTCCAGTGGCTACACCTTC. Translation gives CAWSVGQASSGYTF. The V and J genes are TRBV30 and TRBJ1-2; D unresolved. This CDR3 comprises 14 residues. Deletions cut 0 bases from V and 7 bases from J, with 15 bases between. Germline loops: CDR1 GTSNPN, CDR2 SVGIG (reference sequence).

The chain couples TRBV28 to TRBJ2-7; 12 bases agree with TRBD2. CDR3 length: 15 amino acids. V was clipped by 6 bases and J by 3 bases; unmatched bases: 6. CDR1 and CDR2 (germline): MDHEN, SYDVKM. CDR3 sequence: CASSILAGGFYEQYF. Here the CDR3 DNA reads TGTGCCAGCAGCATACTAGCGGGAGGCTTCTACGAGCAGTACTTC.

This clone was recorded once. This sequence joins TRBV19 and TRBJ1-4, with 9 bases identical to TRBD1. Germline lookup yields CDR1 LNHDA and CDR2 SQIVND (reference sequence). J lost 10 bases, V lost 3 bases, and 9 bases had no gene match. The CDR3 has 15 amino acids. This CDR3 is CASSIGDREGGKLFF. CDR3 nucleotides: TGTGCCAGTAGTATCGGGGACAGGGAAGGGGGAAAACTGTTTTTT.

The genes are TRBV19 and TRBJ2-7; D unclear. The CDR3 loop spans 14 amino acids. Trimming took off 3 bases at V and 3 bases at J, with 12 bases between the two ends. Germline CDR1 and CDR2: LNHDA and SQIVND (reference sequence). The CDR3 sequence: CASSMGPHNYEQYF. CDR3 nucleotide sequence: TGTGCCAGTAGTATGGGCCCTCACAACTACGAGCAGTACTTC.

The V gene is TRBV12-5, the J gene TRBJ2-1, with 8 bases aligning to TRBD2. Germline assignment: CDR1 LGHNT and CDR2 FRNRAP. Trimming removed 3 bases from V and 2 bases from J; junction bases left unmatched: 12. The CDR3 spans 18 residues. The CDR3 loop is CASGLLSGGRGAYNEQFF. As DNA, the CDR3 is TGTGCTAGTGGTTTACTATCCGGAGGGCGGGGGGCCTACAATGAGCAGTTCTTC.

The J gene is TRBJ1-2, the V gene TRBV5-1, with a weak D call TRBD1 (6 bases). The CDR3 has 14 residues. Deletions cut 6 bases from V and 8 bases from J, with 20 bases between. Germline lookup yields CDR1 SGHRS and CDR2 YFSETQ. The CDR3 DNA is TGCGCCAGCAAGAGGGCGGCAGGGGAATTGGGCTACACCTTC. As protein: CASKRAAGELGYTF.

The gene calls are TRBV9 and TRBJ2-3; no clear D. CDR3 length: 12 residues. V was pared by 3 bases and J by 7 bases, with 9 bases between. Germline V gives CDR1 SGDLS, CDR2 YYNGEE. CDR3 bases: TGTGCCAGCAGCGCCTCGTATAATACGCAGTATTTT. Its translation: CASSASYNTQYF.

The genes are TRBV5-1 and TRBJ2-5; TRBD1 matches at 11 bases. J was trimmed by 5 bases and V by 3 bases; bases with no gene match: 9. Germline-derived CDR1 and CDR2 are SGHRS and YFSETQ. The CDR3 spans 16 residues. This CDR3 is CASSWGTGGVTETQYF. Written as DNA, the CDR3 is TGCGCCAGCAGCTGGGGGACAGGGGGTGTAACTGAGACCCAGTACTTC.

J is TRBJ1-2 and V is TRBV7-9; TRBD1 might be the D (5 bases). Germline-derived CDR1 and CDR2 are SEHNR and FQNEAQ (reference sequence). V lost 5 bases and J 6 bases, leaving 16 bases between the germline ends. The CDR3 runs to 14 residues. The CDR3 sequence: CASSQLAGGDGYTF. The CDR3 bases are TGTGCCAGCAGCCAACTGGCGGGGGGGGATGGCTACACCTTC.

V gene TRBV6-4 combines with J gene TRBJ2-7, with TRBD2 matching over 7 bases. Trimming at V came to 2 bases and at J to 3 bases, leaving 1 base not matched to a gene. The CDR3 runs 13 residues. Per the germline V gene, CDR1 is MRHNA and CDR2 is SNTAGT. CDR3 loop: CASSDRDYYEQYF. DNA for the CDR3: TGTGCCAGCAGTGACCGGGACTACTACGAGCAGTACTTC.

This chain connects TRBV7-9 to TRBJ2-6; D is unclear. V was cut by 0 bases and J by 0 bases, with 3 bases left in between. The V gene's germline CDR1 is SEHNR and CDR2 FQNEAQ (reference sequence). The CDR3 is 15 residues long. As DNA, the CDR3 is TGTGCCAGCAGCTTAGCTAGCTCTGGGGCCAACGTCCTGACTTTC. Amino acid sequence: CASSLASSGANVLTF.

The rearrangement joins TRBV12-3 or TRBV12-4 to TRBJ1-1; D not certain. V was pared by 6 bases and J by 6 bases, with 11 bases between. The CDR3 contains 12 residues. The chain's CDR3 is CASRWGGSEAFF. The CDR3 DNA reads TGTGCCAGCAGATGGGGAGGGTCTGAAGCTTTCTTT.

V usage is TRBV19 and J usage is TRBJ2-1; 8 bases are a match to TRBD1. The CDR3 length is 13 residues. J gave up 10 bases and V 4 bases, and 6 bases lay outside the gene matches. Germline V gives CDR1 LNHDA, CDR2 SQIVND (reference sequence). The CDR3 nucleotides are TGTGCCAGTAGTACCGACAGGGGAGAAGAGCAGTTCTTC. It specifies CASSTDRGEEQFF.

This clone has more than one count but fewer than ten. The chain links TRBV27 to TRBJ1-6; 8 bases fit TRBD1. Per germline, CDR1 MNHEY and CDR2 SMNVEV (reference sequence). This CDR3 contains 14 residues. V lost 6 bases to trimming and J lost 7 bases; unmatched junction nucleotides: 5. CDR3 region: CASRPGQENSPLHF. The DNA for the CDR3 is TGTGCCAGCAGACCGGGACAGGAAAATTCACCCCTCCACTTT.

This chain uses TRBV11-2 with TRBJ1-5; D is unclear. The V gene's germline CDR1 is SGHAT and CDR2 FQNNGV. CDR3 length: 14 amino acids. The V gene lost 4 bases and the J gene lost 2 bases, with 9 bases spanning the gap. As DNA, the CDR3 is TGTGCCAGCAGCTCCTCGGTGGGCAATCAGCCCCAGCATTTT. Protein product: CASSSSVGNQPQHF.

The chain couples TRBV5-8 to TRBJ1-3; D gene unclear. The length of the CDR3 is 15 residues. V was pared by 2 bases and J by 0 bases, with 9 bases between. Germline-derived CDR1 and CDR2 are SGHTS and YDEGEE. The CDR3 nucleotides read TGTGCCAGCAGCTTTTTAGGAGACTCTGGAAACACCATATATTTT. Translating gives CASSFLGDSGNTIYF.

This clone was counted a few times. CDR3 residues: CASSLWGTQGREKLFF. As DNA, the CDR3 is TGCGCCAGCAGCTTGTGGGGGACCCAGGGGAGAGAAAAACTGTTTTTT. The J gene is TRBJ1-4, the V gene TRBV5-1; TRBD1 is a possible D gene (6 bases). The V gene's germline CDR1 is SGHRS and CDR2 YFSETQ. With 1 base removed from V and 8 bases from J, the gap between germline ends came to 18 bases. This CDR3 is 16 amino acids long.

The V call is TRBV6-2 or TRBV6-3, the J call TRBJ1-4; TRBD1 matches at 9 bases. This CDR3 is 16 amino acids long. Germline loops: CDR1 MNHEY, CDR2 SVGEGT. J lost 8 bases, V lost 6 bases, and 13 bases had no gene match. CDR3 sequence: CASSTGGAGIGEKLFF. As DNA, the CDR3 is TGTGCCAGCAGCACAGGGGGCGCAGGTATAGGAGAAAAACTGTTTTTT.

A note on this clone: A junction boundary mismatches the germline segment, possibly from a read error. This chain links TRBV19 with TRBJ2-7, with TRBD1 identical over 9 bases. The CDR3 length is 14 residues. Looked up from germline, CDR1 is LNHDA and CDR2 is SQIVND (reference sequence). CDR3 coding DNA: TGTGCCAGTAGTCCTCGCGGGACAGGGTGGATTTTAGACTTC. It yields the protein CASSPRGTGWILDF.